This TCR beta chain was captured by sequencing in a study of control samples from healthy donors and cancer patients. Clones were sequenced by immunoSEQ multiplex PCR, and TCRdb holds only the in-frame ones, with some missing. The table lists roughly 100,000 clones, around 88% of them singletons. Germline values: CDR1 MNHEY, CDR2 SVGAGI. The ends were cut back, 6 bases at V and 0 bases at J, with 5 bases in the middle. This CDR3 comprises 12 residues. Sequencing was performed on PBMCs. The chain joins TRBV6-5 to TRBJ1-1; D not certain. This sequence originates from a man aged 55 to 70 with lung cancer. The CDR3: CASRRLNTEAFF. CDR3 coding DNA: TGTGCCAGCAGACGCTTGAACACTGAAGCTTTCTTT.